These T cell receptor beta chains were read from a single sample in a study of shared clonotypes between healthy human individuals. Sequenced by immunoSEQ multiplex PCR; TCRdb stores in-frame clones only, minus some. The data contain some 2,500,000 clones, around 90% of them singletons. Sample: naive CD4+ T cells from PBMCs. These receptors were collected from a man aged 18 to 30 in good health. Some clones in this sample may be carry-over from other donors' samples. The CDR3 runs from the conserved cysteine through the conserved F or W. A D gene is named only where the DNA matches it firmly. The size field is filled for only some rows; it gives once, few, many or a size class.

CASSLPDSAAQAF	TGTGCCAGCAGTCTCCCGGACAGTGCAGCTCAAGCGTTT	TRBV7-9	few	TRBJ1-1	.
CASSVLGPPYEQYF	TGTGCCAGCAGTGTTCTCGGGCCTCCCTACGAGCAGTACTTC	TRBV2	.	TRBJ2-7	.
CASSFSGGGWYEQYF	TGTGCCAGCAGTTTTTCAGGGGGCGGGTGGTACGAGCAGTACTTC	TRBV27	.	TRBJ2-7	TRBD1
CASSPGQGSGNTIYF	TGTGCCAGCAGCCCCGGACAGGGCTCTGGAAACACCATATATTTT	TRBV11-3	.	TRBJ1-3	TRBD1
CASSEARLGNQPQHF	TGTGCCAGCAGTGAAGCAAGGTTGGGGAATCAGCCCCAGCATTTT	TRBV6-1	.	TRBJ1-5	.
CASSVAGSHYGYTF	TGTGCCAGCAGTGTCGCAGGATCCCACTATGGCTACACCTTC	TRBV6-1	.	TRBJ1-2	.
CASSAPPRNEQFF	TGTGCCAGCAGTGCCCCCCCGAGGAATGAGCAGTTCTTC	TRBV6-4	.	TRBJ2-1	.
CASSLPGGPYNEQFF	TGCGCCAGCAGCTTGCCAGGGGGCCCCTACAATGAGCAGTTCTTC	TRBV5-1	.	TRBJ2-1	TRBD1
CASSLGTSAETQYF	TGCGCCAGCAGCTTGGGGACTAGTGCAGAGACCCAGTACTTC	TRBV5-1	.	TRBJ2-5	TRBD2
CASSLGSGTTYYEQYF	TGTGCCAGCAGCTTAGGATCCGGGACAACTTACTACGAGCAGTACTTC	TRBV7-2	.	TRBJ2-7	.
CASSVGPTSTDTQYF	TGTGCCAGCAGCGTAGGTCCGACTAGCACAGATACGCAGTATTTT	TRBV9	.	TRBJ2-3	.
CASSFGSYEQYF	TGTGCCAGCAGCTTTGGTTCCTACGAGCAGTACTTC	TRBV7-2	once	TRBJ2-7	.
CSVTTGSNQPQHF	TGCAGCGTGACCACAGGGAGCAATCAGCCCCAGCATTTT	TRBV29-1	.	TRBJ1-5	.
CASSLLKGGQFF	TGTGCCAGCAGCCTCCTTAAAGGGGGGCAGTTCTTC	TRBV5-8	.	TRBJ2-1	.
CASSTRTAFSSGANVLTF	TGTGCCAGCAGCACCCGGACAGCGTTCAGCTCTGGGGCCAACGTCCTGACTTTC	TRBV9	.	TRBJ2-6	.
CASSLGERAVYEQYF	TGCGCCAGCAGCTTGGGGGAAAGGGCCGTCTACGAGCAGTACTTC	TRBV5-1	.	TRBJ2-7	.
CASSPSGGRPTYEQYF	TGTGCCAGCAGCCCTAGCGGGGGGAGGCCCACCTACGAGCAGTACTTC	TRBV7-2	.	TRBJ2-7	TRBD2
CASSQIRTGAHEQYF	TGCGCCAGCAGCCAAATCCGGACAGGGGCCCACGAGCAGTACTTC	TRBV4-1	.	TRBJ2-7	TRBD1
CASSPYIDRMNTEAFF	TGTGCCAGCAGCCCTTACATAGACAGGATGAACACTGAAGCTTTCTTT	TRBV11-2	.	TRBJ1-1	.
CASSPAGHEQYF	TGTGCCAGCAGCCCAGCAGGCCACGAGCAGTACTTC	TRBV7-2	.	TRBJ2-7	.
CASSYSGTEAYKQYF	TGTGCCAGCAGTTATTCCGGGACAGAAGCCTACAAGCAGTACTTC	TRBV6-5	.	TRBJ2-7	TRBD1
CASSSTGRLSYNEQFF	TGTGCCAGCAGCTCGACAGGGCGCCTCTCCTACAATGAGCAGTTCTTC	TRBV7-9	.	TRBJ2-1	TRBD1
CASSPSPGQVTEAFF	TGCGCCAGCAGCCCGAGTCCGGGACAGGTCACTGAAGCTTTCTTT	TRBV5-1	.	TRBJ1-1	TRBD1
CASSLGGLMWTEAFF	TGTGCCAGCAGCTTGGGGGGCCTGATGTGGACTGAAGCTTTCTTT	TRBV5-4	.	TRBJ1-1	.
CASSIMGVGADTQYF	TGTGCCAGTAGTATAATGGGCGTGGGGGCAGATACGCAGTATTTT	TRBV19	.	TRBJ2-3	.